This record covers a single TCR beta chain. This sample was taken from a study of blood T cell repertoires in COVID-19. The wider study: The United States, Italy and Spain provided the acute and convalescent COVID-19 samples.

Enrolled during active infection, Seattle patients were then followed longitudinally. In the source study's methods: Nucleated cell counts were estimated from reference gene primer amplification. Here immunoSEQ multiplex PCR was the method, and the copy in TCRdb shows in-frame clones only, minus some. The DNA gave D and trimming, while V, J and clone size come from that table. The data show 150,000 to 200,000 clones, with approximately 93% seen just once and just under 2% held by the top ten. This CDR3 spans 17 amino acids. V was pared by 1 base and J by 6 bases, with 12 bases of the junction left unmatched. Germline CDR1 and CDR2: LGHNA and YSLEER.

The chain employs TRBV4-3 and TRBJ1-2; TRBD1 matches at 9 bases. Sample: peripheral blood. This clonotype was obtained from a woman in her sixties or seventies with COVID-19, enrolled during active disease. CDR3 loop: CASSQVTGGAIGDGYTF. The CDR3 nucleotides read TGCGCCAGCAGCCAAGTTACAGGGGGCGCGATCGGGGATGGCTACACCTTC.